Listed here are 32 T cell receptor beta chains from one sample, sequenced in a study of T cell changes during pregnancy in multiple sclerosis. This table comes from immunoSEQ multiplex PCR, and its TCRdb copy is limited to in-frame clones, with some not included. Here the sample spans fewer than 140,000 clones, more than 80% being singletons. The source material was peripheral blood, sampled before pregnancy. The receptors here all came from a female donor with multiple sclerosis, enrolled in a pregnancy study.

CDR3 DNA: TGTGCCTGGAGTGTAGACCGGGGTTCGAATGAGCAGTTCTTC. This gives the protein CAWSVDRGSNEQFF. The gene calls are TRBV30 and TRBJ2-1; D may be TRBD2 (5 bases). Trimming removed 0 bases at V and 7 bases at J, with 13 bases between. CDR3 length: 14 residues. From germline, CDR1 is GTSNPN and CDR2 SVGIG (reference sequence).

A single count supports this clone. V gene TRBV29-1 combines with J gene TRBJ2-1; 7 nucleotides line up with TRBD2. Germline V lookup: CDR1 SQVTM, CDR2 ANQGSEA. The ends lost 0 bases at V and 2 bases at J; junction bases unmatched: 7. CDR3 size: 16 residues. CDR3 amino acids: CSVEDPRESAYNEQFF. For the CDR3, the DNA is TGCAGCGTTGAAGATCCGCGGGAGAGCGCCTACAATGAGCAGTTCTTC.

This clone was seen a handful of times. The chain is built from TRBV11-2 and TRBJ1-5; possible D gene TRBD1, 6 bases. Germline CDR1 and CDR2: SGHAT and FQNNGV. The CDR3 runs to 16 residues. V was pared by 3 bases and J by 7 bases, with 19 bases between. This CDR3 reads CASSFGRDTGRQPQHF. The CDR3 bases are TGTGCCAGCAGCTTCGGCCGGGACACCGGGAGGCAGCCCCAGCATTTT.

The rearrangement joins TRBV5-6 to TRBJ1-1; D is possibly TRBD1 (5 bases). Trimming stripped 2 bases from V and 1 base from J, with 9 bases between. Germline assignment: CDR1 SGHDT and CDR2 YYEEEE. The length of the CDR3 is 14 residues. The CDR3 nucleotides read TGTGCCAGCAGCTTAGGGGTTAAGAACACTGAAGCTTTCTTT. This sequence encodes CASSLGVKNTEAFF. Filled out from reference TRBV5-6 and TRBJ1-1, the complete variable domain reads DAGVTQSPTHLIKTRGQQVTLRCSPKSGHDTVSWYQQALGQGPQFIFQYYEEEERQRGNFPDRFSGHQFPNYSSELNVNALLLGDSALYLCASSLGVKNTEAFFGQGTRLTVV.

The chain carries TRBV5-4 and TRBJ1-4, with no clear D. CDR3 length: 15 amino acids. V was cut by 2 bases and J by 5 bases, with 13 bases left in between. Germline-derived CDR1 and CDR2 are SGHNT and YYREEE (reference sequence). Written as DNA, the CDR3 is TGTGCCAGCAGCTTAGGAAACAGTCCGAATGAAAAACTGTTTTTT. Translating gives CASSLGNSPNEKLFF.

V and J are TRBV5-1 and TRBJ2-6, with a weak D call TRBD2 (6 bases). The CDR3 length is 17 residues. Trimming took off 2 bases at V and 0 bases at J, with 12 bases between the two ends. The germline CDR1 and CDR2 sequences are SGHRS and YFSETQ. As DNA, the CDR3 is TGCGCCAGCAGCTTCCACAGGAGGGACTCTGGGGCCAACGTCCTGACTTTC. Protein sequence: CASSFHRRDSGANVLTF. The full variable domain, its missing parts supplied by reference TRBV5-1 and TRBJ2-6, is KAGVTQTPRYLIKTRGQQVTLSCSPISGHRSVSWYQQTPGQGLQFLFEYFSETQRNKGNFPGRFSGRQFSNSRSEMNVSTLELGDSALYLCASSFHRRDSGANVLTFGAGSRLTVL.

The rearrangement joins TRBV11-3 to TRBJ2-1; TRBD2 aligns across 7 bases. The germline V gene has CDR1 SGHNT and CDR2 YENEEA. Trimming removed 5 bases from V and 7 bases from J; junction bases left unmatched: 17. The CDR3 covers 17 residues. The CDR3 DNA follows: TGTGCCAGCAGCCGCAGGCCGCGGGGCGGGAGTGATAATGAGCAGTTCTTC. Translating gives CASSRRPRGGSDNEQFF.

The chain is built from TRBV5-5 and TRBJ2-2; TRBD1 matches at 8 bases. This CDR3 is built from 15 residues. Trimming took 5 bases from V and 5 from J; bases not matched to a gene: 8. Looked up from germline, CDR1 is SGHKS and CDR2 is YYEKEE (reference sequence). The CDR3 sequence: CASSPQGVETGELFF. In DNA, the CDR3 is TGTGCCAGCAGTCCACAGGGGGTAGAGACCGGGGAGCTGTTTTTT.

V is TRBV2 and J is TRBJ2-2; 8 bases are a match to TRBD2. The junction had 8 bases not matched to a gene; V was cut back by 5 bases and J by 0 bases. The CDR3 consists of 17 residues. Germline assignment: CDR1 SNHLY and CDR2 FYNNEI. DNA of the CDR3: TGTGCCAGCAGTTCACCCTTGGGACTAGCGAACACCGGGGAGCTGTTTTTT. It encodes CASSSPLGLANTGELFF.

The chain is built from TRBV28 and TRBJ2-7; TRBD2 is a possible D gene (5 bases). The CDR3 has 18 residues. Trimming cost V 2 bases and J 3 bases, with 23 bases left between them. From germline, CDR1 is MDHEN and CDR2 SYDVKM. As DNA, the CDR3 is TGTGCCAGCAGTTTACACTCCCTGGTCGGCGGGCCGCACTACGAGCAGTACTTC. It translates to CASSLHSLVGGPHYEQYF.

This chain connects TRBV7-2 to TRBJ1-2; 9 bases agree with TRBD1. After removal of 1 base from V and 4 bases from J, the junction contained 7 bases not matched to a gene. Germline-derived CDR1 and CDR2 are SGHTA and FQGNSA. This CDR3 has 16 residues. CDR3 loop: CASSLEGTGLIYGYTF. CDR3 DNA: TGTGCCAGCAGCTTAGAGGGGACAGGGCTCATCTATGGCTACACCTTC.

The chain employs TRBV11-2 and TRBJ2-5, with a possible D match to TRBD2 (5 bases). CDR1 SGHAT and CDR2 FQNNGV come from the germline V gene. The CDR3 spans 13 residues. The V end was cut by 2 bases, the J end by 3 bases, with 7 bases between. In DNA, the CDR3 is TGTGCCAGCAGCTTAACAGCGGAAGAGACCCAGTACTTC. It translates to CASSLTAEETQYF.

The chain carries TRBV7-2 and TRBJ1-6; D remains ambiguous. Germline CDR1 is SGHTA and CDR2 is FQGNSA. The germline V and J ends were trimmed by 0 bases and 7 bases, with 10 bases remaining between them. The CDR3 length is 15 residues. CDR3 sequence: CASSLARLQNSPLHF. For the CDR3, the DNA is TGTGCCAGCAGCTTAGCGAGGTTGCAGAATTCACCCCTCCACTTT. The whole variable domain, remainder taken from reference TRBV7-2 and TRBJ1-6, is GAGVSQSPSNKVTEKGKDVELRCDPISGHTALYWYRQSLGQGLEFLIYFQGNSAPDKSGLPSDRFSAERTGGSVSTLTIQRTQQEDSAVYLCASSLARLQNSPLHFGNGTRLTVT.

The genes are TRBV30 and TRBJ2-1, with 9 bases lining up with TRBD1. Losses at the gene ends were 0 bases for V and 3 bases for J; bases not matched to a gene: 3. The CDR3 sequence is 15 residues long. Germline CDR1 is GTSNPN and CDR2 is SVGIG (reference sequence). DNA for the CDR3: TGTGCCTGGAGTGTCGGACAGGGGTACTACAATGAGCAGTTCTTC. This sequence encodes CAWSVGQGYYNEQFF. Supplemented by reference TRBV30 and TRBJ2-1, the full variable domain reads SQTIHQWPATLVQPVGSPLSLECTVEGTSNPNLYWYRQAAGRGLQLLFYSVGIGQISSEVPQNLSASRPQDRQFILSSKKLLLSDSGFYLCAWSVGQGYYNEQFFGPGTRLTVL.

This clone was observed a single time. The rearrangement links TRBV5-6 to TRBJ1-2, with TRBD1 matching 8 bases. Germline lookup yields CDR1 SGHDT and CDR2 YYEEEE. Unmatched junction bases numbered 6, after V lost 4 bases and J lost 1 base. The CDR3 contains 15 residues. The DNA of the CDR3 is TGTGCCAGCAGCCGGACAGGGAGGGTTAACTATGGCTACACCTTC. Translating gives CASSRTGRVNYGYTF.

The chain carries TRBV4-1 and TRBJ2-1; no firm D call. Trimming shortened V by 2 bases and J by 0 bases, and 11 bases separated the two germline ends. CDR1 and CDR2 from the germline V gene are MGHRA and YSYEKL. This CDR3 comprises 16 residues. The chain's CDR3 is CASSQTYSSSYNEQFF. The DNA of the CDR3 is TGCGCCAGCAGCCAAACCTACTCGAGCTCCTACAATGAGCAGTTCTTC.

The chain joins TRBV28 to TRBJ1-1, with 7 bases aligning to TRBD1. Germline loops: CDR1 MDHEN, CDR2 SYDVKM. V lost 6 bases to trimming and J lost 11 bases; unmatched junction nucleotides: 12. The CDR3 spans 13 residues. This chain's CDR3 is CASSSTGRFGAFF. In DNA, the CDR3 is TGTGCCAGCAGCTCGACAGGGAGGTTCGGGGCTTTCTTT.

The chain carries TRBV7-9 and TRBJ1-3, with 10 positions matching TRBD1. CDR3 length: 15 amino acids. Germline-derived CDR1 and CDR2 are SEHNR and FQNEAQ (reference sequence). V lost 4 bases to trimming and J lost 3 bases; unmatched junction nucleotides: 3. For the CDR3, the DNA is TGTGCCAGCAGCTCGGACAGGGGGGTTGGAAACACCATATATTTT. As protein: CASSSDRGVGNTIYF.

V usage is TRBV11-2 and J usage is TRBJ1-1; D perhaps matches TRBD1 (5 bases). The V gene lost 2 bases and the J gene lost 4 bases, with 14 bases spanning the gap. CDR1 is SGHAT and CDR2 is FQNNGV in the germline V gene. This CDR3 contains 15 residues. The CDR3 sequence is CASSLRGIGTTEAFF. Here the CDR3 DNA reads TGTGCCAGCAGCTTACGGGGGATCGGTACCACTGAAGCTTTCTTT.

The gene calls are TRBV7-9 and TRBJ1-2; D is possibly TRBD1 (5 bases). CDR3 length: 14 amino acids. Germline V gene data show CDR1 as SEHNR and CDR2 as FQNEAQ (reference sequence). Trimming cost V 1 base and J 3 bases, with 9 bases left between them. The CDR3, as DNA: TGTGCCAGCAGCTTAGATCGCAGGGACTATGGCTACACCTTC. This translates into CASSLDRRDYGYTF.

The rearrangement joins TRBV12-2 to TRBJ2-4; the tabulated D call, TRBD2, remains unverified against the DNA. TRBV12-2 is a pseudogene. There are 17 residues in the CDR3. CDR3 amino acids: CASGLGSGRALGNIQYF. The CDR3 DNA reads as TGTGCAAGCGGCTTGGGTAGCGGGAGGGCCCTCGGGAACATTCAGTACTTC.

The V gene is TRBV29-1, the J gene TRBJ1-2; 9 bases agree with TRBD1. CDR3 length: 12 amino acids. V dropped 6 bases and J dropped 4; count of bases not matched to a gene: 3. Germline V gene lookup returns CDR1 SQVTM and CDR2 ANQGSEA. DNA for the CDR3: TGCAGCGTAGAGACAGGGGGCTATGGCTACACCTTC. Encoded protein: CSVETGGYGYTF. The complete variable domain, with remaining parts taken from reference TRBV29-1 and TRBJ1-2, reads SAVISQKPSRDICQRGTSLTIQCQVDSQVTMMFWYRQQPGQSLTLIATANQGSEATYESGFVIDKFPISRPNLTFSTLTVSNMSPEDSSIYLCSVETGGYGYTFGSGTRLTVV.

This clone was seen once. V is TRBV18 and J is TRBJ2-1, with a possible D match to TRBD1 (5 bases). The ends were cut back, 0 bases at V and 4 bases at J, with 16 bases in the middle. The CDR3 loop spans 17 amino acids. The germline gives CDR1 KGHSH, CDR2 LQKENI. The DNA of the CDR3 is TGTGCCAGCTCACCACCGTATACTGGGGCTTTGTACAATGAGCAGTTCTTC. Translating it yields CASSPPYTGALYNEQFF.

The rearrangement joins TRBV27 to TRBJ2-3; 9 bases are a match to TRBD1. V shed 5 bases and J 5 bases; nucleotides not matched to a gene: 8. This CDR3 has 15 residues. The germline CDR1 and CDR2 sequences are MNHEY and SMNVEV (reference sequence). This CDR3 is CASSAWTGEGDTQYF. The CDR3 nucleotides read TGTGCCAGCAGTGCGTGGACAGGGGAGGGAGATACGCAGTATTTT.

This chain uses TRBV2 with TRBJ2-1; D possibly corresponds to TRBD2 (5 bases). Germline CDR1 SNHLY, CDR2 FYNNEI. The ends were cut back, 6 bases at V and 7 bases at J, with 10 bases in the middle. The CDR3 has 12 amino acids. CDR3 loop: CASSPTRNEQFF. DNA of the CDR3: TGTGCCAGCAGCCCTACTAGGAATGAGCAGTTCTTC.

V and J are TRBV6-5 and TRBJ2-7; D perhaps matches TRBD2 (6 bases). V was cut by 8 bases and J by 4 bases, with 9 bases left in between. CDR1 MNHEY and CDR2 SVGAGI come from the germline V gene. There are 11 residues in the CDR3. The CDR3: CASGGIYEQYF. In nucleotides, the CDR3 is TGTGCCAGCGGGGGGATATACGAGCAGTACTTC.

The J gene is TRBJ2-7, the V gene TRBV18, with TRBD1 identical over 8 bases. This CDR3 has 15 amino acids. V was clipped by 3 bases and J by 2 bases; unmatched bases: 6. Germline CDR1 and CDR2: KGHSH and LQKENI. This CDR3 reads CASSPGTGLTYEQYF. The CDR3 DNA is TGTGCCAGCTCACCCGGGACAGGTCTAACCTACGAGCAGTACTTC.

The CDR3 protein is CASSSGLAGRTNSPLHF. The CDR3 DNA reads as TGTGCCAGCAGCTCCGGACTGGCCGGACGGACTAATTCACCCCTCCACTTT. This chain links TRBV7-9 with TRBJ1-6; no firm D call. Per germline, CDR1 SEHNR and CDR2 FQNEAQ (reference sequence). The CDR3 is 17 residues long. Between the trimmed V and J ends, which lost 4 bases and 6 bases, there was a span of 19 bases.

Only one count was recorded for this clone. The CDR3 coding sequence is TGTGCCAGCAGTTTCCACAGCATGAACACTGAAGCTTTCTTT. The encoded protein is CASSFHSMNTEAFF. The chain links TRBV27 to TRBJ1-1, with D unresolved. The CDR3 totals 14 residues. The germline V and J ends were trimmed by 3 bases and 0 bases, with 8 bases remaining between them. CDR1 and CDR2 from the germline V gene are MNHEY and SMNVEV (reference sequence).

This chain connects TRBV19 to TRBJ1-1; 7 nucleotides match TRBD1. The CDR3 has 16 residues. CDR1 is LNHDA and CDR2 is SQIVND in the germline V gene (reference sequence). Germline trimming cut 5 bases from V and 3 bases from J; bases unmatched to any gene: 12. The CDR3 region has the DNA TGTGCCAGTAGTTTCCCAGCACCCCAGGGGGACACTGAAGCTTTCTTT. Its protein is CASSFPAPQGDTEAFF.

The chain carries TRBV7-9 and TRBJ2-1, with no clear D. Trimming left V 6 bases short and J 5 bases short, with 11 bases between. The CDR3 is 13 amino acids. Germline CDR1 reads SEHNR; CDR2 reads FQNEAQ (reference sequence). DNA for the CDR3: TGTGCCAGCAGTCGGGTCGGAGACAATGAGCAGTTCTTC. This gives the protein CASSRVGDNEQFF.

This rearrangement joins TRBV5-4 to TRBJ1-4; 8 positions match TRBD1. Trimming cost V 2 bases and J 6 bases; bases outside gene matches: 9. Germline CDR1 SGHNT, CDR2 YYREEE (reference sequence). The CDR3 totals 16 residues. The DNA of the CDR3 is TGTGCCAGCAGCTTACGGACAGGGAGTGGGTATGAAAAACTGTTTTTT. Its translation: CASSLRTGSGYEKLFF.